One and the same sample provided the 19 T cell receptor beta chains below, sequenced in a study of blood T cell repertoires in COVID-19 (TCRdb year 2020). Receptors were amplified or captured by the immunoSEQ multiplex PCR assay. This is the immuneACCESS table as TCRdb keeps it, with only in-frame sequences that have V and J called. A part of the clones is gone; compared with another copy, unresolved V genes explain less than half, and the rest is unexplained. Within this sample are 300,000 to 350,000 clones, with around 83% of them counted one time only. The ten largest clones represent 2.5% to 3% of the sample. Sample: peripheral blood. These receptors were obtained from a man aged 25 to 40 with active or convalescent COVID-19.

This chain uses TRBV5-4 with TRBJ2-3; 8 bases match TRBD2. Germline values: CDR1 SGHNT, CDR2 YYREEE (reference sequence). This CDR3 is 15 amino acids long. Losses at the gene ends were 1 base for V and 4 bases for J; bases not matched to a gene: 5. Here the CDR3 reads CASSLSGRAPDTQYF. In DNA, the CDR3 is TGTGCCAGCAGCTTGTCCGGGAGGGCCCCAGATACGCAGTATTTT.

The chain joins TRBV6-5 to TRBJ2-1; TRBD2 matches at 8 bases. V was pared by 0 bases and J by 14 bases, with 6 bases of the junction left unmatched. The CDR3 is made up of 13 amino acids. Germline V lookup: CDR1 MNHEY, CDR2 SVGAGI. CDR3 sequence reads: CASSYSKALAEFF. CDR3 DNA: TGTGCCAGCAGTTACTCGAAGGCACTAGCGGAGTTCTTC.

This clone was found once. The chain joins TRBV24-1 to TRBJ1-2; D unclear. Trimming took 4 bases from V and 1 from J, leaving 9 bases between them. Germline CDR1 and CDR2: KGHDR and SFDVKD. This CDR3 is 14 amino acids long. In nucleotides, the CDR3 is TGTGCCACCAGTGAGGGCACCATTAACTATGGCTACACCTTC. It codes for CATSEGTINYGYTF.

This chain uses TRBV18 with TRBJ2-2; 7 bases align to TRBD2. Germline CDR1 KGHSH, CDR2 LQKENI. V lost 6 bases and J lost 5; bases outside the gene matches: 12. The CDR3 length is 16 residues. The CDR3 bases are TGTGCCAGCTCTCCCCGTCGGACTAGAGGTACCGGGGAGCTGTTTTTT. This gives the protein CASSPRRTRGTGELFF.

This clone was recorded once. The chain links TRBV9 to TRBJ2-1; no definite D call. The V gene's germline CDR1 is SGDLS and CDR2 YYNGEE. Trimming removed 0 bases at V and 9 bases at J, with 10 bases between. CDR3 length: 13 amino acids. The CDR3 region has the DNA TGTGCCAGCAGCGTAGGTGGTAGCACTGAGCAGTTCTTC. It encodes CASSVGGSTEQFF. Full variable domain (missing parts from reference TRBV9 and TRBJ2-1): DSGVTQTPKHLITATGQRVTLRCSPRSGDLSVYWYQQSLDQGLQFLIQYYNGEERAKGNILERFSAQQFPDLHSELNLSSLELGDSALYFCASSVGGSTEQFFGPGTRLTVL.

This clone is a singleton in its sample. CDR3 DNA: TGTGCCAGCAGAGACCCTTCGGGGGGATTGAACACCGGGGAGCTGTTTTTT. It specifies CASRDPSGGLNTGELFF. This sequence joins TRBV11-2 and TRBJ2-2; TRBD2 matches at 7 bases. Looked up from germline, CDR1 is SGHAT and CDR2 is FQNNGV. The CDR3 extends over 17 amino acids. J lost 1 base, V lost 6 bases, and 11 bases had no gene match.

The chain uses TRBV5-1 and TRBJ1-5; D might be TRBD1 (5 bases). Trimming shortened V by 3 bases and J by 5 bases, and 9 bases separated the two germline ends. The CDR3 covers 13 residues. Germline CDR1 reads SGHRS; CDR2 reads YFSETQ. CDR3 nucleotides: TGCGCCAGCAGCTCAGGGAGGGATCAGCCCCAGCATTTT. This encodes CASSSGRDQPQHF.

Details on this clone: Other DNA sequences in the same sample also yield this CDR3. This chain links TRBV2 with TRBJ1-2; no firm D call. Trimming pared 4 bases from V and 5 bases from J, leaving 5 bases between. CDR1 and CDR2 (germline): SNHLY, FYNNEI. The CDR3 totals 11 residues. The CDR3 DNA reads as TGTGCCAGCAGTGTAGAGTATGGCTACACCTTC. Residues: CASSVEYGYTF.

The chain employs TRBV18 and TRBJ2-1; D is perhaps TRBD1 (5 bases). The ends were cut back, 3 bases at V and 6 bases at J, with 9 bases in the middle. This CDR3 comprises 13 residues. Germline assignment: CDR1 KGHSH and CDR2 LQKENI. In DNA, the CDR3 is TGTGCCAGCTCACCCGACAGACTCAATGAGCAGTTCTTC. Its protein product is CASSPDRLNEQFF.

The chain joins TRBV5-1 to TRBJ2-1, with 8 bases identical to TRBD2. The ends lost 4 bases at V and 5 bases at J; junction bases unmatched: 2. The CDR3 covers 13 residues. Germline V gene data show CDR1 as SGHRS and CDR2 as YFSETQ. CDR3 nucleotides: TGCGCCAGCAGCCGGGGACTAGACAATGAGCAGTTCTTC. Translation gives CASSRGLDNEQFF.

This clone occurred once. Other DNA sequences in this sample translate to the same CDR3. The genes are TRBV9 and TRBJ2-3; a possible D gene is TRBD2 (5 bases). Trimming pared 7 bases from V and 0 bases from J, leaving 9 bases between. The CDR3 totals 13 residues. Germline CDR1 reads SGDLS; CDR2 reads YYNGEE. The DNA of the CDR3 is TGTGCCAGCCGAGGAGGAAGCACAGATACGCAGTATTTT. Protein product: CASRGGSTDTQYF. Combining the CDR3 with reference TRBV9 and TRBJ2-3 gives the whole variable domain DSGVTQTPKHLITATGQRVTLRCSPRSGDLSVYWYQQSLDQGLQFLIQYYNGEERAKGNILERFSAQQFPDLHSELNLSSLELGDSALYFCASRGGSTDTQYFGPGTRLTVL.

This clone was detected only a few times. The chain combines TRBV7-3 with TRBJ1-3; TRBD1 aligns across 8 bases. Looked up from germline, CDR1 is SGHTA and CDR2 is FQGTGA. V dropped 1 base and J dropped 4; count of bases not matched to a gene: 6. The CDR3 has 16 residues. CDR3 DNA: TGTGCCAGCAGCTTAAATCCAGGGGGCACGGGAAACACCATATATTTT. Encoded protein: CASSLNPGGTGNTIYF.

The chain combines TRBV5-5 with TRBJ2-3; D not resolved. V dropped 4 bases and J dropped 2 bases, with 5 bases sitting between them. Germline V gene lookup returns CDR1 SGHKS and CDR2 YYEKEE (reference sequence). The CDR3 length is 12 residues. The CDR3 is CASSLNTDTQYF. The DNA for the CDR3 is TGTGCCAGCAGCCTAAACACAGATACGCAGTATTTT.

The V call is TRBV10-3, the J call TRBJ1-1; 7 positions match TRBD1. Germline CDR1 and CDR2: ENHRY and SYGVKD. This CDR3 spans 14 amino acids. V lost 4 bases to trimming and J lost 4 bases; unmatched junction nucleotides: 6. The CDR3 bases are TGTGCCATCAGTGGAATGACAGGGATCACTGAAGCTTTCTTT. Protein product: CAISGMTGITEAFF.

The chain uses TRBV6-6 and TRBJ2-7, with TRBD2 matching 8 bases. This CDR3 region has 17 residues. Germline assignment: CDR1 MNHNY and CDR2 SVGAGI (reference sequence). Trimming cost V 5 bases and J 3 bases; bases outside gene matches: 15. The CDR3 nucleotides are TGTGCCAGCAGTCCGTTCGGCGGGGGGTTATTACTCTACGAGCAGTACTTC. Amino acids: CASSPFGGGLLLYEQYF.

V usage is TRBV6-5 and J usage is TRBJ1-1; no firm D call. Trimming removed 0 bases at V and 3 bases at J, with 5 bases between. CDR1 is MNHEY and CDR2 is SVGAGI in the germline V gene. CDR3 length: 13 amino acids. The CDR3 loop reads CASSYSRDTEAFF. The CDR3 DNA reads TGTGCCAGCAGTTACTCGAGGGACACTGAAGCTTTCTTT.

CDR3 residues: CASSLSGTGLSGANVLTF. The DNA for the CDR3 is TGTGCCAGCAGCTTGTCCGGGACAGGGCTCTCTGGGGCCAACGTCCTGACTTTC. The chain is built from TRBV5-8 and TRBJ2-6; 9 bases match TRBD1. V lost 1 base, J lost 0 bases, and 5 bases stayed unmatched. Germline V CDR1 and CDR2: SGHTS, YDEGEE. The CDR3 totals 18 residues.

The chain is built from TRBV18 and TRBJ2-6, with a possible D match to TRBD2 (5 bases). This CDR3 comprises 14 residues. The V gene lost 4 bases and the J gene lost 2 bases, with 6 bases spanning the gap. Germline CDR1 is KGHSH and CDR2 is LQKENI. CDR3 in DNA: TGTGCCAGCTCACAGGGAGCTGGGGCCAACGTCCTGACTTTC. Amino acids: CASSQGAGANVLTF.

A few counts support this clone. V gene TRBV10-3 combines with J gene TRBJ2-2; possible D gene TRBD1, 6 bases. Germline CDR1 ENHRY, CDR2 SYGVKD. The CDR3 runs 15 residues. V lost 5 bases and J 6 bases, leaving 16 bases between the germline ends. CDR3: CAISIGQSEAGELFF. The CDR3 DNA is TGTGCCATCAGTATAGGACAGTCGGAAGCCGGGGAGCTGTTTTTT.